In its sample, the clone carrying this T cell receptor beta chain was seen once. V lost 4 bases to trimming and J lost 7 bases; unmatched junction nucleotides: 9. The CDR3 is 14 amino acids. Germline V gives CDR1 LGHNA, CDR2 YSLEER. Assay: immunoSEQ multiplex PCR; the TCRdb copy retains only in-frame clones and omits some. The sample consists of about 58,000 clones, over 85% of them appearing once. This specimen comes from a study of technical replicates of blood from a handful of donors. V gene TRBV4-3 combines with J gene TRBJ2-5; 7 bases agree with TRBD1. Material for sequencing was PBMCs. The sequence came from a human donor in good health. Some clones in this sample may be carry-over from other donors' samples. The CDR3: CASSRIDRVGTQYF. The CDR3 DNA is TGCGCCAGCAGCCGGATTGACAGGGTGGGGACCCAGTACTTC.